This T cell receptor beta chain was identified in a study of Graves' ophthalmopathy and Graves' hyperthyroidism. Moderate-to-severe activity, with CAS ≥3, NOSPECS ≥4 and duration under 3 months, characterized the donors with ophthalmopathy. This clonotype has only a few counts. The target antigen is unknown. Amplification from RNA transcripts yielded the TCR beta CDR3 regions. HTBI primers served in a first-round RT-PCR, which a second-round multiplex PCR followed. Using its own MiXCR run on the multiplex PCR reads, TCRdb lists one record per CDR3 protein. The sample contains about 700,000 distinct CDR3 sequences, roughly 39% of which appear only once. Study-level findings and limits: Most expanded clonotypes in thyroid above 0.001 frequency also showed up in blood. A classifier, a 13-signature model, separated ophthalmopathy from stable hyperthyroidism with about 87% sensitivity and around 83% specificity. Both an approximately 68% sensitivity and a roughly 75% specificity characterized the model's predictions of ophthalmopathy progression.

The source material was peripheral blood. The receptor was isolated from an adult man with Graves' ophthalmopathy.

Written as DNA, the CDR3 is TGTGCCATCAGTGGACAGGGGCCGGGTTTAGGTGGCTACACCTTC. This gives the protein CAISGQGPGLGGYTF. V and J are TRBV10-3 and TRBJ1-2; 8 nucleotides match TRBD1. The CDR3 sequence is 15 residues long. Germline V lookup: CDR1 ENHRY, CDR2 SYGVKD. V lost 4 bases, J lost 7 bases, and 11 bases stayed unmatched.